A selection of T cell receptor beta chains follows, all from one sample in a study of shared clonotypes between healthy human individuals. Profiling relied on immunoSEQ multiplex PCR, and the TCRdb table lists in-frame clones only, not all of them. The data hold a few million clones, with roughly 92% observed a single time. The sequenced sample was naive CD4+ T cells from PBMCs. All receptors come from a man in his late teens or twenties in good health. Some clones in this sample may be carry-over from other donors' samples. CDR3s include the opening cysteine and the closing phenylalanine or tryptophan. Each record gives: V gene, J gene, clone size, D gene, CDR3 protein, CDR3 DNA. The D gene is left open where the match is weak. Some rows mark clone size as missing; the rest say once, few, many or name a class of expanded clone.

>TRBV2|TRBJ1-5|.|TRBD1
CASSGPGQGNQPQHF
TGTGCCAGCAGTGGGCCGGGACAGGGTAATCAGCCCCAGCATTTT
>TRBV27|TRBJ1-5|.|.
CASSPNQINQPQHF
TGTGCCAGCAGTCCCAACCAGATCAATCAGCCCCAGCATTTT
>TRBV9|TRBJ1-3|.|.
CASSVATDSGNTIYF
TGTGCCAGCAGCGTAGCGACAGACTCTGGAAACACCATATATTTT
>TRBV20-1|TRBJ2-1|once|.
CSASIHEQFF
TGCAGCGCTAGTATCCATGAGCAGTTCTTC
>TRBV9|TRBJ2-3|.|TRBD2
CASSVSGRALDTQYF
TGTGCCAGCAGCGTTAGCGGGAGGGCCCTGGATACGCAGTATTTT
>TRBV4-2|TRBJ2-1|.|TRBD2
CASSQESSGSRNEQFF
TGTGCCAGCAGCCAAGAGTCTAGCGGGAGCAGGAATGAGCAGTTCTTC
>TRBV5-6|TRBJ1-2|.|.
CASSPRRGGIYGYTF
TGTGCCAGCAGCCCGCGGCGGGGGGGCATTTATGGCTACACCTTC
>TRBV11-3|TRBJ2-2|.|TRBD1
CASSLEFRGWNTGELFF
TGTGCCAGCAGCTTAGAGTTCAGGGGGTGGAACACCGGGGAGCTGTTTTTT
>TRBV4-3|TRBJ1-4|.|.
CASSLRTREKLFF
TGCGCCAGCAGCCTTCGGACGCGTGAAAAACTGTTTTTT
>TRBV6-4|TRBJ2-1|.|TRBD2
CASSDWGGSSYNEQFF
TGTGCCAGCAGTGACTGGGGGGGGAGCTCCTACAATGAGCAGTTCTTC
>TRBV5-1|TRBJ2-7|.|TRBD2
CASSLDPSGEQYF
TGCGCCAGCAGCTTGGATCCTAGCGGGGAGCAGTACTTC
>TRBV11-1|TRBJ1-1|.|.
CASSLAGEVTEAFF
TGTGCCAGCAGCTTAGCTGGGGAGGTCACTGAAGCTTTCTTT
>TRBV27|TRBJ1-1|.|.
CASSVGGALSAFF
TGTGCCAGCAGTGTCGGGGGCGCCTTGTCTGCTTTCTTT
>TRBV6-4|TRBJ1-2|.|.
CATHWGSRGYTF
TGTGCCACTCACTGGGGGTCGCGGGGCTACACCTTC
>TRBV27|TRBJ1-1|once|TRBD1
CASSRTGGAEAFF
TGTGCCAGCAGCAGGACAGGGGGGGCTGAAGCTTTCTTT
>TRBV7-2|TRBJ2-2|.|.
CASSLVPSGTGELFF
TGTGCCAGCAGCTTAGTCCCCTCGGGCACCGGGGAGCTGTTTTTT
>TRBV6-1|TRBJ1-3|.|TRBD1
CASSELGQRNTIYF
TGTGCCAGCAGTGAGCTGGGACAGCGAAACACCATATATTTT
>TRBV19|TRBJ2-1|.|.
CASSPVVFWNEQFF
TGTGCCAGTAGCCCTGTTGTCTTTTGGAATGAGCAGTTCTTC
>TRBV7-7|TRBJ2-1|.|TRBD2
CASSTGLAGYYNEQFF
TGTGCCAGCAGCACGGGACTAGCGGGATACTACAATGAGCAGTTCTTC
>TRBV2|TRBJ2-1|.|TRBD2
CASIHPGLAGEGLYNEQFF
TGTGCCAGCATTCACCCGGGCCTAGCGGGGGAGGGCCTATACAATGAGCAGTTCTTC
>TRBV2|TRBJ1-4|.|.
CASSGWAEKLFF
TGTGCCAGCAGTGGATGGGCTGAAAAACTGTTTTTT
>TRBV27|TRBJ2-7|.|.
CASSWGADYEQYF
TGTGCCAGCAGTTGGGGCGCCGACTACGAGCAGTACTTC
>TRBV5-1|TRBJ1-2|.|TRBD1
CASSSYRGNIYGYTF
TGCGCCAGCAGCTCCTACAGGGGAAACATCTATGGCTACACCTTC
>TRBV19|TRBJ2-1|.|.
CASSIDRAGGRNEQFF
TGTGCCAGTAGTATAGATCGGGCCGGGGGTCGCAATGAGCAGTTCTTC
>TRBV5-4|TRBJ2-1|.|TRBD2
CASSLTSEKRDEQFF
TGTGCCAGCAGCTTAACTAGCGAAAAAAGGGATGAGCAGTTCTTC
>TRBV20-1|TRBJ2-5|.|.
CSAALRGTQYF
TGCAGTGCTGCCCTACGGGGGACCCAGTACTTC
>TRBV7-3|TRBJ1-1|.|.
CASSPALNTEAFF
TGTGCCAGCAGCCCCGCCCTGAACACTGAAGCTTTCTTT
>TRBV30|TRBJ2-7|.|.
CAWSVDAGEQYF
TGTGCCTGGAGTGTAGATGCGGGTGAGCAGTACTTC
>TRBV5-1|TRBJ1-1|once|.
CASSRLWGATEAFF
TGCGCCAGCAGCCGGCTTTGGGGGGCTACTGAAGCTTTCTTT
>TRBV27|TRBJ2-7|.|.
CASSKGVFYEQYF
TGTGCCAGCAGTAAAGGGGTCTTCTACGAGCAGTACTTC
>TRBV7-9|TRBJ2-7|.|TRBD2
CASSSLAGGDEQYF
TGTGCCAGCAGCTCACTAGCGGGAGGGGACGAGCAGTACTTC
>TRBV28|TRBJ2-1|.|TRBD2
CASSSPSLSGGNEQFF
TGTGCCAGCAGTTCCCCCTCGTTGAGCGGGGGGAATGAGCAGTTCTTC
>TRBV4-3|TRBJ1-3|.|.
CASSQDLGASRNTIYF
TGCGCCAGCAGCCAAGATCTCGGGGCCTCGCGAAACACCATATATTTT
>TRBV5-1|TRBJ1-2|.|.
CASRPTLGDYGYTF
TGCGCCAGCAGACCCACCCTAGGGGACTATGGCTACACCTTC
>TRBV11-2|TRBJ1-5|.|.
CASSSRDTNQPQHF
TGTGCCAGCAGCTCGCGGGACACCAATCAGCCCCAGCATTTT
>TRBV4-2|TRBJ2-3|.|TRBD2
CASSQEVSGSGRVTDTQYF
TGTGCCAGCAGCCAAGAAGTTTCAGGGAGCGGGAGGGTCACAGATACGCAGTATTTT
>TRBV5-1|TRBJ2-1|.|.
CASSLEEGLKDEQFF
TGCGCCAGCAGCTTGGAAGAAGGGTTGAAGGATGAGCAGTTCTTC
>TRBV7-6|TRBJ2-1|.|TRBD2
CASSPSRGRSNEQFF
TGTGCCAGCAGCCCTAGCCGCGGGAGGTCGAATGAGCAGTTCTTC
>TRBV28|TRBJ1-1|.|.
CASSTQGSAFF
TGTGCCAGCAGTACACAGGGTTCGGCTTTCTTT
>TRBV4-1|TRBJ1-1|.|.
CASSQDRLGMNTEAFF
TGCGCCAGCAGCCAAGATCGGCTAGGCATGAACACTGAAGCTTTCTTT
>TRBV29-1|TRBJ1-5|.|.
CSVEQGDYSNQPQHF
TGCAGCGTTGAGCAGGGCGACTATAGCAATCAGCCCCAGCATTTT
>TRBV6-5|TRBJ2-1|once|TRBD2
CASSYVGLASLEQFF
TGTGCCAGCAGTTACGTGGGACTAGCTTCATTGGAGCAGTTCTTC
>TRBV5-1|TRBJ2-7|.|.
CASSLVVGQNEQYF
TGCGCCAGCAGCTTGGTGGTGGGGCAGAACGAGCAGTACTTC
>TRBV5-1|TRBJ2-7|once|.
CASSLAPGLNYEQYF
TGCGCCAGCAGCTTGGCGCCGGGACTCAACTACGAGCAGTACTTC
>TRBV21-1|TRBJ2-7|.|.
CASSSPGRVFEQYF
TGTGCCAGCAGCTCCCCGGGACGGGTTTTCGAGCAGTACTTC
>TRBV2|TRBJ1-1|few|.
CASSVFREEAFF
TGTGCCAGCAGTGTTTTCAGGGAAGAAGCTTTCTTT